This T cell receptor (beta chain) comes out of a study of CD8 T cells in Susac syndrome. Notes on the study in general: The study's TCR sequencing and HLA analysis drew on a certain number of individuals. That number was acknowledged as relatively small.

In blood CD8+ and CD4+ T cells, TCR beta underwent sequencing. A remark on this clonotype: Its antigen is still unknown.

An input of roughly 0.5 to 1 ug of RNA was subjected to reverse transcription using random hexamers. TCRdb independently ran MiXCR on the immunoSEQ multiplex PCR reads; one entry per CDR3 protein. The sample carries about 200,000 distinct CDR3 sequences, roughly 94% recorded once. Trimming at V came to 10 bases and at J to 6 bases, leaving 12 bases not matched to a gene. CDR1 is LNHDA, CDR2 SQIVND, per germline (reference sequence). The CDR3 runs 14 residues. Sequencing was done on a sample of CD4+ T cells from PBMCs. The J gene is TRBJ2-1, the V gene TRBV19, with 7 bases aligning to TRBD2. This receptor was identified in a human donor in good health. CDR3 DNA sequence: TGTGCCACCCACCAAGCGGGACCTAGCAATGAGCAGTTCTTC. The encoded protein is CATHQAGPSNEQFF.